The rows below give T cell receptor beta chains drawn from one sample of a study of blood T cell repertoires in COVID-19. Assay used: immunoSEQ multiplex PCR; TCRdb lists only in-frame clones, some missing. The sample comprises approximately 490,000 clones, approximately 86% of which are singletons, and about 0.7% rests with the top ten. The sequenced sample consisted of PBMCs or T cells enriched from blood (not recorded which). These receptors were collected from a woman younger than 35 who had recovered from COVID-19. CDR3s include the opening cysteine and the closing phenylalanine or tryptophan. The D gene is left open where the match is weak. Clone size is not always given. Where it is, it says once, few, many or a class for expanded clones.

CDR3aa,CDR3nt,d_gene,j_gene,v_gene,abundance
CASSATYSYEQYF,TGTGCCAGCTCGGCAACATACTCCTACGAGCAGTACTTC,-,TRBJ2-7,TRBV18,once
CASSTGQGPYEQYF,TGTGCCAGTAGTACGGGACAGGGCCCCTACGAGCAGTACTTC,TRBD1,TRBJ2-7,TRBV19,-
CASSLAGGSETQYF,TGTGCCAGCAGCCTAGCGGGGGGAAGCGAGACCCAGTACTTC,TRBD2,TRBJ2-5,TRBV7-3,-
CASSLSGLETQYF,TGTGCCAGCAGCTTATCAGGACTAGAGACCCAGTACTTC,-,TRBJ2-5,TRBV7-8,few
CASSKTGAHPYTEQYF,TGTGCCAGCAGCAAGACAGGGGCTCACCCATATACCGAGCAGTACTTC,TRBD1,TRBJ2-7,TRBV7-9,few
CASGGNWGGNTIYF,TGTGCCAGCGGCGGCAACTGGGGCGGAAACACCATATATTTT,-,TRBJ1-3,TRBV6-5,-
CASSELSGGQTSYEQYF,TGTGCCAGCTCTGAACTTTCCGGGGGACAGACCTCCTACGAGCAGTACTTC,-,TRBJ2-7,TRBV18,-
CAGRQGANTGELFF,TGTGCCGGAAGACAGGGGGCGAACACCGGGGAGCTGTTTTTT,TRBD1,TRBJ2-2,TRBV2,-
CASSHAGTGSTDTQYF,TGTGCCAGCAGCCATGCCGGGACAGGGAGCACAGATACGCAGTATTTT,TRBD1,TRBJ2-3,TRBV3-1/TRBV3-2,-
CASGGRTGTFF,TGTGCTAGTGGTGGCCGGACAGGGACGTTCTTC,TRBD1,TRBJ2-1,TRBV12-5,-
CASSSDRGTEAFF,TGTGCCAGCAGCTCCGACAGGGGCACTGAAGCTTTCTTT,TRBD1,TRBJ1-1,TRBV7-3,-
CASSGVRGTYGYTF,TGTGCCAGCAGCGGAGTGCGGGGGACCTATGGCTACACCTTC,-,TRBJ1-2,TRBV5-6,-
CASSFSSTSGTYEQYF,TGTGCCAGCAGCTTCAGCTCGACTAGCGGCACCTACGAGCAGTACTTC,TRBD2,TRBJ2-7,TRBV5-6,-
CASNTATGSKYF,TGCGCCAGCAATACGGCTACAGGCTCGAAGTACTTC,-,TRBJ2-5,TRBV5-1,-
CASSQELGGGADEQFF,TGTGCCAGCAGCCAAGAGCTTGGCGGGGGGGCCGATGAGCAGTTCTTC,TRBD2,TRBJ2-1,TRBV4-2,-
CASSSRGSFSYEQYF,TGTGCCAGCAGTTCCCGGGGGTCTTTCTCCTACGAGCAGTACTTC,-,TRBJ2-7,TRBV6-5,-
CATSDGGSTGGYGYTF,TGTGCCACCAGTGATGGTGGCTCCACGGGGGGCTATGGCTACACCTTC,-,TRBJ1-2,TRBV24-1,-
CASSLDRGYEQYF,TGTGCCAGCAGCTTAGACAGGGGCTACGAGCAGTACTTC,TRBD1,TRBJ2-7,TRBV7-6,-
CASTQVGRVEGYTF,TGTGCCAGTACCCAGGTCGGCAGGGTAGAGGGCTACACCTTC,-,TRBJ1-2,TRBV19,-
CASSQPGQGVHGYTF,TGTGCCAGCAGTCAACCGGGACAGGGAGTCCATGGCTACACCTTC,TRBD1,TRBJ1-2,TRBV3-1/TRBV3-2,-
CASSFETGGGPLHF,TGCGCCAGCAGCTTCGAAACAGGGGGAGGACCCCTCCACTTT,TRBD1,TRBJ1-6,TRBV5-1,-
CASSYASFPYNEQFF,TGCGCCAGCAGCTATGCTAGCTTCCCCTACAATGAGCAGTTCTTC,-,TRBJ2-1,TRBV10-2,once
CASSVDLSGNTIYF,TGTGCCAGCAGCGTAGACTTATCGGGAAACACCATATATTTT,-,TRBJ1-3,TRBV9,-
CASSQGRVAGPNEQFF,TGCGCCAGCAGCCAAGGTAGGGTAGCGGGGCCGAATGAGCAGTTCTTC,TRBD2,TRBJ2-1,TRBV4-1,once
CATSREPGDPAGNEQFF,TGTGCCACCAGCAGAGAACCGGGCGACCCCGCGGGCAATGAGCAGTTCTTC,-,TRBJ2-1,TRBV15,-
CSVGRVRGGELFF,TGCAGCGTCGGGAGAGTAAGAGGCGGGGAGCTGTTTTTT,-,TRBJ2-2,TRBV29-1,-
CASGGLGYEQYF,TGCGCCAGCGGGGGGTTGGGGTACGAGCAGTACTTC,-,TRBJ2-7,TRBV4-1,-
CATSDTGTVGAFF,TGTGCCACCAGTGACACAGGGACAGTTGGGGCTTTCTTT,TRBD1,TRBJ1-1,TRBV24-1,-
CASSPPGQINEKLFF,TGTGCCAGCAGCCCACCGGGACAGATTAATGAAAAACTGTTTTTT,TRBD1,TRBJ1-4,TRBV5-6,few
CASSPVGGSYNEQFF,TGTGCCAGCAGTCCTGTGGGGGGCTCCTACAATGAGCAGTTCTTC,-,TRBJ2-1,TRBV2,-
CASSPTGQGKKSGNTIYF,TGTGCCAGCAGCCCTACCGGACAGGGGAAGAAATCTGGAAACACCATATATTTT,TRBD1,TRBJ1-3,TRBV4-2,many
CASSPVGGRTEAFF,TGCGCCAGCAGTCCCGTGGGGGGACGCACTGAAGCTTTCTTT,-,TRBJ1-1,TRBV4-1,-
CASSLNGGATTYNEQFF,TGCGCCAGCAGCTTGAATGGGGGGGCGACTACCTACAATGAGCAGTTCTTC,-,TRBJ2-1,TRBV5-1,-
CASSLQGNYGYTF,TGTGCCAGCAGTTTGCAGGGAAACTATGGCTACACCTTC,-,TRBJ1-2,TRBV6-5,once
CAWSVGDRDLPLFF,TGTGCCTGGAGTGTGGGGGACAGGGACCTACCGCTGTTTTTT,TRBD1,TRBJ1-4,TRBV30,-
CASSLGKGANTEAFF,TGTGCCAGCAGCTTAGGAAAGGGGGCGAACACTGAAGCTTTCTTT,TRBD1,TRBJ1-1,TRBV11-2,-
CASSLAPTGNTIYF,TGTGCCAGCAGCTTAGCCCCAACTGGAAACACCATATATTTT,-,TRBJ1-3,TRBV11-2,once
CAWSRTSGSYNEQFF,TGTGCCTGGAGCCGGACTAGCGGTTCCTACAATGAGCAGTTCTTC,TRBD2,TRBJ2-1,TRBV30,-
CASSPVGPGPLKGYTF,TGTGCCAGCAGTCCGGTGGGGCCGGGTCCCCTGAAGGGCTACACCTTC,-,TRBJ1-2,TRBV25-1,-
CASSPGTSDYEQYF,TGTGCCAGCAGCCCTGGGACTAGCGATTACGAGCAGTACTTC,TRBD2,TRBJ2-7,TRBV5-4,once
CASSGGDRDYSYNSPLHF,TGTGCCAGCAGTGGAGGGGACAGGGATTACTCGTATAATTCACCCCTCCACTTT,TRBD1,TRBJ1-6,TRBV2,once
CASSQVPRQGGNYGYTF,TGCGCCAGCAGCCAAGTACCCAGACAGGGGGGAAACTATGGCTACACCTTC,TRBD1,TRBJ1-2,TRBV4-1,few
CASSHLYGYTF,TGTGCCAGCAGCCATCTTTATGGCTACACCTTC,-,TRBJ1-2,TRBV3-1/TRBV3-2,-
CASSSRGQGITADTIYF,TGTGCCAGCAGCTCCAGGGGACAGGGAATTACAGCGGACACCATATATTTT,TRBD1,TRBJ1-3,TRBV5-4,-
CASSPGSRGTEAFF,TGTGCCAGCAGCCCGGGGAGTAGAGGGACTGAAGCTTTCTTT,-,TRBJ1-1,TRBV5-5,-
CAWSRTVDSGNTIYF,TGTGCCTGGAGTCGAACAGTGGACTCTGGAAACACCATATATTTT,-,TRBJ1-3,TRBV30,-
CASSSEINEKLFF,TGTGCCAGCAGTTCTGAGATTAATGAAAAACTGTTTTTT,-,TRBJ1-4,TRBV27,-
CASSQLTGFGQFF,TGTGCCAGCAGCCAACTTACAGGGTTCGGGCAGTTCTTC,-,TRBJ2-1,TRBV3-1/TRBV3-2,-
CASSLAGQTAGNQPQHF,TGTGCCAGCAGTTTGGCTGGCCAGACAGCCGGCAATCAGCCCCAGCATTTT,-,TRBJ1-5,TRBV27,-
CASSQSYRENTEAFF,TGTGCCAGCAGCCAATCCTACAGGGAAAACACTGAAGCTTTCTTT,-,TRBJ1-1,TRBV3-1/TRBV3-2,-
CASSQVWRGPGQPQHF,TGCGCCAGCAGCCAAGTCTGGCGGGGCCCAGGGCAGCCCCAGCATTTT,-,TRBJ1-5,TRBV4-1,-
CASSLNEQGEAFF,TGCGCCAGCAGCTTGAATGAACAGGGGGAAGCTTTCTTT,TRBD1,TRBJ1-1,TRBV5-1,-
CASSQALAGGYNEQFF,TGCGCCAGCAGCCAAGCTCTAGCGGGGGGTTACAATGAGCAGTTCTTC,TRBD2,TRBJ2-1,TRBV4-1,once
CAWSDGRRVNYGYTF,TGTGCCTGGAGTGACGGCAGGCGAGTTAACTATGGCTACACCTTC,-,TRBJ1-2,TRBV30,-
CASLWGGGNQPQHF,TGTGCCAGCCTTTGGGGGGGTGGTAATCAGCCCCAGCATTTT,-,TRBJ1-5,TRBV28,-
CASSLNSGTGYSEQYF,TGTGCCAGCAGCCTAAACTCCGGGACAGGGTATTCCGAGCAGTACTTC,TRBD1,TRBJ2-7,TRBV5-6,-
CASSSGQGAVNTEAFF,TGTGCCAGCAGTTCCGGACAGGGGGCAGTGAACACTGAAGCTTTCTTT,TRBD1,TRBJ1-1,TRBV6-2/TRBV6-3,-